These 8 T cell receptor beta chains share one sample of origin, sequenced in a study of T cells after somatic rescue of genetic block. Data came from immunoSEQ multiplex PCR; TCRdb stores just in-frame clones and leaves some out. The profile shows 65,000 to 70,000 clones, approximately 90% of them singletons. Sequences were obtained from peripheral blood mononuclear cells (PBMCs). Every receptor here comes from a man aged 40-50 years.

The J gene is TRBJ2-1, the V gene TRBV7-8, with a tentative D call TRBD1 (5 bases). With 0 bases removed from V and 0 bases from J, the gap between germline ends came to 12 bases. Germline V gene data show CDR1 as SGHVS and CDR2 as FQNEAQ. The CDR3 length is 17 residues. The CDR3 nucleotides are TGTGCCAGCAGCTTAGCCAGGACAAGAAGCTCCTACAATGAGCAGTTCTTC. Translated: CASSLARTRSSYNEQFF.

The chain links TRBV19 to TRBJ2-5; possibly TRBD1 for D (6 bases). Trimming took 4 bases from V and 5 from J, leaving 11 bases between them. The CDR3 consists of 13 residues. Germline CDR1 and CDR2: LNHDA and SQIVND (reference sequence). The DNA for the CDR3 is TGTGCCAGTAGTACCGGACAGAGGGAGACCCAGTACTTC. Amino acid sequence: CASSTGQRETQYF. The full variable domain, with the rest looked up from reference TRBV19 and TRBJ2-5, is DGGITQSPKYLFRKEGQNVTLSCEQNLNHDAMYWYRQDPGQGLRLIYYSQIVNDFQKGDIAEGYSVSREKKESFPLTVTSAQKNPTAFYLCASSTGQRETQYFGPGTRLLVL.

J is TRBJ2-7 and V is TRBV10-3; 7 bases align to TRBD1. The CDR3 is 14 residues long. Germline V CDR1 and CDR2: ENHRY, SYGVKD. After removal of 10 bases from V and 0 bases from J, the junction contained 9 bases not matched to a gene. For the CDR3, the DNA is TGTGCCACCTCGACAGGGTTGAGCTCCTACGAGCAGTACTTC. Translated, it gives CATSTGLSSYEQYF.

The chain joins TRBV11-2 to TRBJ2-1; tentatively, D is TRBD2 (6 bases). Trimming cost V 5 bases and J 7 bases, with 15 bases left between them. The CDR3 loop spans 14 amino acids. Germline lookup yields CDR1 SGHAT and CDR2 FQNNGV. This CDR3 is CASSLSRRANEQFF. In DNA form, the CDR3 reads TGTGCCAGCAGCCTCAGCCGGAGGGCGAATGAGCAGTTCTTC.

V gene TRBV19 combines with J gene TRBJ1-1; D possibly corresponds to TRBD1 (5 bases). This CDR3 contains 15 residues. Germline lookup yields CDR1 LNHDA and CDR2 SQIVND (reference sequence). V was clipped by 4 bases and J by 1 base, with 13 bases between them. For the CDR3, the DNA is TGTGCCAGTAGTAAGGCCCCCACAGGGAACACTGAAGCTTTCTTT. This codes for CASSKAPTGNTEAFF.

V and J are TRBV9 and TRBJ2-7, with D possibly matching TRBD2 (6 bases). This CDR3 comprises 16 residues. The V end lost 2 bases, the J end lost 5 bases, and 20 bases lay between the germline ends. Germline CDR1 reads SGDLS; CDR2 reads YYNGEE. The DNA for the CDR3 is TGTGCCAGCAGCGTGGAGGGGTATGGAGGGTATAACGAGCAGTACTTC. As protein: CASSVEGYGGYNEQYF.

V and J are TRBV4-2 and TRBJ2-3; the match to TRBD2 covers 9 bases. CDR1 and CDR2 (germline): LGHNA, YNFKEQ. After removal of 4 bases from V and 5 bases from J, the junction contained 10 bases not matched to a gene. This CDR3 spans 16 amino acids. CDR3 nucleotide sequence: TGTGCCAGCAGCCCTGGAAGTAGCGGGGGTGTAGATACGCAGTATTTT. Encoded protein: CASSPGSSGGVDTQYF.

The chain joins TRBV25-1 to TRBJ1-4; D is possibly TRBD1 (6 bases). This CDR3 contains 15 residues. From germline, CDR1 is MGHDK and CDR2 SYGVNS. V dropped 0 bases and J dropped 8 bases, with 13 bases sitting between them. The CDR3 is CASSEYRGAGEKLFF. CDR3 sequence (DNA): TGTGCCAGCAGTGAATATCGGGGGGCGGGGGAAAAACTGTTTTTT.